These T cell receptor beta chains were read from a single sample in a study of a mutant IDH1 vaccine in newly diagnosed glioma. Assay used: immunoSEQ multiplex PCR; TCRdb lists only in-frame clones, some missing. The table records approximately 70,000 clones, 79% of them present only once. The sample here was PBMCs, taken from a glioma patient treated with radiotherapy, temozolomide or both. These receptors all come from a man aged 50 to 60 with glioma. Both conserved end residues are part of each CDR3. The D gene is left open where the match is weak. The listing skips clone size in some rows; elsewhere it reads once, few, many or a size class.

cdr3_length clone_size d_call v_call cdr3_aa
12 few . TRBV2 CASREDNSPLHF
11 few . TRBV2 CASSESGRYTF
13 . TRBD1 TRBV10-2 CATARDRVTEQYF
15 . TRBD1 TRBV7-9 CASSATGDPYNEQFF
13 once . TRBV7-2 CASSLIGGETQYF
17 . TRBD2 TRBV5-4 CASSLGTSGYSYNEQFF
14 . . TRBV6-6 CASSYDSRNQPQHF
15 once . TRBV5-4 CASSLPEGRNEKLFF
12 . . TRBV5-1 CASSLQNTEAFF
19 . . TRBV4-1 CASSQGIYGQSSGANVLTF
15 . . TRBV7-2 CASSLGGTRGETQYF
13 . . TRBV19 CASSTGGRETQYF
18 . TRBD2 TRBV5-1 CASSFRQGTSGGTGELFF
15 once . TRBV30 CAWSVPKGNQETQYF
14 . . TRBV2 CASSLGRETYGYTF
13 . . TRBV4-1 CASSQEGVQPQHF
12 . . TRBV7-2 CASSPDKTEQYF
13 . . TRBV19 CASSTHLGPEAFF
13 once . TRBV10-3 CAIRKDREDEQYF
18 . TRBD1 TRBV2 CASSRAGGYLSNTGELFF
15 . TRBD2 TRBV7-8 CASSLGGGSYNEQFF
13 . . TRBV5-1 CASSLGTTSEAFF
14 . . TRBV4-3 CASSREYSNQPQHF
13 . . TRBV27 CASSLYGYNEQFF
15 . . TRBV7-9 CASSLNKVGGETQYF
15 once . TRBV6-4 CASSPNSRGTDTQYF
12 . . TRBV5-4 CASSLGGYEQYF
13 . . TRBV28 CASKTVASYEQYF
14 . . TRBV30 CAWSLRAGQNIQYF
15 . . TRBV7-2 CASSLVAGVNTEAFF
14 . TRBD1 TRBV6-5 CATRDRTFNSPLHF
14 . . TRBV5-1 CASRDIGSGNTIYF
14 . TRBD1 TRBV6-1 CASSERTGMDEAFF
15 . . TRBV5-1 CASSLSSPNQETQYF
14 . TRBD1 TRBV19 CASSKGQGSPSLHF
14 . . TRBV6-5 CASSLGIGGAEAFF
14 . TRBD2 TRBV6-6 CASNQRGGTDTQYF
13 few . TRBV29-1 CSVEEFGRTEAFF
14 . TRBD1 TRBV7-9 CASSRQGTNEKLFF
11 once . TRBV20-1 CSASPTYEQYF
12 few . TRBV27 CASSSYRGQAFF
13 . . TRBV30 CAWLRTDNSPLHF
15 once . TRBV6-1 CASNLGRTGDYGYTF
13 few . TRBV9 CASSVGLPGELFF
14 . . TRBV30 CAWSVKVFQETQYF
15 once . TRBV7-2 CASSLMAGVGEKLFF
15 . TRBD1 TRBV4-1 CASSQPDRGLDGYTF
13 . . TRBV30 CAWSPQGNQPQHF
15 . . TRBV7-9 CASSLRQGHGETQYF
15 . TRBD1 TRBV9 CASSPQGAHGETQYF
17 . TRBD1 TRBV4-1 CASSLGQGPRWGTEAFF
16 once . TRBV5-5 CASSHMSGGRLSEAFF
15 once . TRBV6-5 CASSIQPAAVNGYTF
12 . . TRBV30 CAWSTTVEGYTF
15 medium-sized TRBD1 TRBV5-5 CASNEPGQGNYGYTF